Reported below is one T cell receptor (beta chain). The target antigen is unknown. Measured with immunoSEQ multiplex PCR; TCRdb has only the in-frame clones, and not every one. This sample has 90,000 to 120,000 clones, with 91% found just once. This sample was included in a study of siplizumab effects on memory and regulatory T cells. Notes on the study in general: Siplizumab brought about a significant reduction in alloreactive sequences traceable to unstimulated CD4+ memory cells.

Trimming removed 2 bases from V and 5 bases from J; junction bases left unmatched: 11. The CDR3 contains 17 residues. Germline CDR1 ENHRY, CDR2 SYGVKD. This rearrangement joins TRBV10-3 to TRBJ2-3; the match to TRBD2 covers 9 bases. This TCR was sampled from a human donor in good health. Some clones in this sample may be carry-over from other donors' samples. The sequenced sample consisted of CD4+ T cells sorted from blood. CDR3 nucleotides: TGTGCCATCAGTGAGGGGGTACTAGCGGGCCAAAGAGATACGCAGTATTTT. Translating it yields CAISEGVLAGQRDTQYF.